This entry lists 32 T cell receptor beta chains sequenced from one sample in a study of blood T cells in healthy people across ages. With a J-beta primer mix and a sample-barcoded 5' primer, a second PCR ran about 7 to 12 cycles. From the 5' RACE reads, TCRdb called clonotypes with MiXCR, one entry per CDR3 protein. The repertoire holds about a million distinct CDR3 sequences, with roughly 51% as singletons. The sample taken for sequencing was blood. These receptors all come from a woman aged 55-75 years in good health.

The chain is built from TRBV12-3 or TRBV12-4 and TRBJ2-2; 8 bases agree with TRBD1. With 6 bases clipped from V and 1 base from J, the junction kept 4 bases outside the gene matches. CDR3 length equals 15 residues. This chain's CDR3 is CASRAGTGNTGELFF. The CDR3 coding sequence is TGTGCCAGCAGGGCCGGGACAGGGAACACCGGGGAGCTGTTTTTT.

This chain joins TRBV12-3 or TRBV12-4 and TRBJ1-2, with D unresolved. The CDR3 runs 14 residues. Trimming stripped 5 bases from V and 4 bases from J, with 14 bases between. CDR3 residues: CASSGDPVRYGYTF. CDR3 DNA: TGTGCCAGCAGTGGAGATCCGGTGCGCTATGGCTACACCTTC.

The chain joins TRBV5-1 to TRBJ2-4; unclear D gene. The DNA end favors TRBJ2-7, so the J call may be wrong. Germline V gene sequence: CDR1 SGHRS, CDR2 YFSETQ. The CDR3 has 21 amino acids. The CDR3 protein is CASSLFPDNSENVADAYEQYF. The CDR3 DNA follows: TGCGCCAGCAGCTTGTTTCCCGACAATTCAGAGAACGTCGCTGATGCCTACGAGCAGTACTTC.

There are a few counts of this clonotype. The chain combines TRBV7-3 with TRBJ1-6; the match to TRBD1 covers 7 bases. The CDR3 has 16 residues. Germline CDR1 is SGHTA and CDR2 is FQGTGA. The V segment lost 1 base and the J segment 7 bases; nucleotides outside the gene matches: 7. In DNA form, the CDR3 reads TGTGCCAGCAGCTTAAAAGGAGGGGGCGCGAATTCACCCCTCCACTTT. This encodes CASSLKGGGANSPLHF.

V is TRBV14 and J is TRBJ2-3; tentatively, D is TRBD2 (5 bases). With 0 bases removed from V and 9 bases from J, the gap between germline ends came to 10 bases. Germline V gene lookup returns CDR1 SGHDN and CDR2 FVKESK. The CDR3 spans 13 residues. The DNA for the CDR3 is TGTGCCAGCAGCCAAGAGCTCGGGAAAACGCAGTATTTT. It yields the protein CASSQELGKTQYF.

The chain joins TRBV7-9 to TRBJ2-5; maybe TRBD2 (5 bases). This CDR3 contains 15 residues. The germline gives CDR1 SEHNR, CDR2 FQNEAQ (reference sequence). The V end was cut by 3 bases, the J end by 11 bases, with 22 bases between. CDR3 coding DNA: TGTGCCAGCAGCTTCGGACTTCTAGATGAGAGGGAGCAGTACTTC. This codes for CASSFGLLDEREQYF. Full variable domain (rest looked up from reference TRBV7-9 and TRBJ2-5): DTGVSQNPRHKITKRGQNVTFRCDPISEHNRLYWYRQTLGQGPEFLTYFQNEAQLEKSRLLSDRFSAERPKGSFSTLEIQRTEQGDSAMYLCASSFGLLDEREQYFGPGTRLLVL.

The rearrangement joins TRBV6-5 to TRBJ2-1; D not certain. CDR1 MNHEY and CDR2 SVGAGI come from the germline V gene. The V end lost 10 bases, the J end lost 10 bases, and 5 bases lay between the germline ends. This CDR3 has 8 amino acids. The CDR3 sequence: CAKPEQFF. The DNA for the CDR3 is TGTGCCAAACCCGAGCAGTTCTTC.

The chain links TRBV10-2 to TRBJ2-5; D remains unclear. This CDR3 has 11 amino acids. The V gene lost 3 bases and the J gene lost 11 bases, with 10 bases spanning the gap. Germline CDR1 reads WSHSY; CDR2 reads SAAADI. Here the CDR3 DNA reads TGCGCCAGCAGTGATTTCCTGGAGCAGTACTTC. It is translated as CASSDFLEQYF.

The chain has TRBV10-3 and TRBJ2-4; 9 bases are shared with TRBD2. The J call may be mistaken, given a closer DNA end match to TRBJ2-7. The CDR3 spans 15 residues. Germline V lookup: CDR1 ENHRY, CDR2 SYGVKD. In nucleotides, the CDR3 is TGTGCCATCAGTGAGTATAGCGGGAGAGGATACGAGCAGTACTTC. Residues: CAISEYSGRGYEQYF.

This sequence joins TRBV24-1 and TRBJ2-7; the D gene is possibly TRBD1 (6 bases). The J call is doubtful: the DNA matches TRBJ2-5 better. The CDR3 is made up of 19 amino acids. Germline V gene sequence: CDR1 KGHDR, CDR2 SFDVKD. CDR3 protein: CATSDNSAPGHSPRGTQYF. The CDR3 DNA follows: TGTGCCACCAGTGACAATTCCGCCCCGGGACACTCACCTCGTGGGACCCAGTACTTC.

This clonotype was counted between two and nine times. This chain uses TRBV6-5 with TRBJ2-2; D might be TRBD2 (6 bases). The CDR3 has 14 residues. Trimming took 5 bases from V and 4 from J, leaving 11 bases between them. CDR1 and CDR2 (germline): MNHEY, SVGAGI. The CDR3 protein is CASSIRDSTGELFF. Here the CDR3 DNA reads TGTGCCAGCAGTATTCGGGACTCCACCGGGGAGCTGTTTTTT.

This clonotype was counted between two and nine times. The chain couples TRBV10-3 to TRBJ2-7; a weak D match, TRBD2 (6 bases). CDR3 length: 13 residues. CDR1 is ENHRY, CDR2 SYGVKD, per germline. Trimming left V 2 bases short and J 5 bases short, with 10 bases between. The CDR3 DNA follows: TGTGCCATCAGTGAGCGGGAGAGCCACGAGCAGTACTTC. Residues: CAISERESHEQYF.

CDR3 region: CASSLVVAPSTDTQYF. In DNA form, the CDR3 reads TGTGCCAGCAGCTTAGTTGTAGCGCCTAGCACAGATACGCAGTATTTT. The rearrangement joins TRBV11-2 to TRBJ2-3, with TRBD2 as a possible D gene (5 bases). The length of the CDR3 is 16 residues. CDR1 is SGHAT, CDR2 FQNNGV, per germline. V lost 1 base and J lost 0, with 11 bases in between. Variable domain in full (rest from reference TRBV11-2 and TRBJ2-3): EAGVAQSPRYKIIEKRQSVAFWCNPISGHATLYWYQQILGQGPKLLIQFQNNGVVDDSQLPKDRFSAERLKGVDSTLKIQPAKLEDSAVYLCASSLVVAPSTDTQYFGPGTRLTVL.

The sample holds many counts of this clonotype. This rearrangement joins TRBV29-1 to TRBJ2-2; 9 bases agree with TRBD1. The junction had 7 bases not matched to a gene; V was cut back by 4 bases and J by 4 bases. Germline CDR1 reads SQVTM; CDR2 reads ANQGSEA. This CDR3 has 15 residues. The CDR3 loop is CSVVSGQGTTGELFF. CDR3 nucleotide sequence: TGCAGCGTTGTTTCGGGACAGGGTACCACCGGGGAGCTGTTTTTT.

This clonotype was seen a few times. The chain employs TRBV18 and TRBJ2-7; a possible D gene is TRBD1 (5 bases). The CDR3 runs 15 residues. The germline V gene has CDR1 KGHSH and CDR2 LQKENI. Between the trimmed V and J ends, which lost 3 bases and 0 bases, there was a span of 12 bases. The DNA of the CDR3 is TGTGCCAGCTCACCGCGACAGACCGGCTCCTACGAGCAGTACTTC. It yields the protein CASSPRQTGSYEQYF.

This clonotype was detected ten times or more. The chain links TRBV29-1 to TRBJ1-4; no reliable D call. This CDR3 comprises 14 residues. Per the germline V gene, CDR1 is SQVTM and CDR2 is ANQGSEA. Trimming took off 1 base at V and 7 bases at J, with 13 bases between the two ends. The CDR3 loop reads CSVEGISSGEKLFF. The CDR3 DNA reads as TGCAGCGTTGAAGGGATCTCTTCGGGTGAAAAACTGTTTTTT.

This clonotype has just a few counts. CDR3 nucleotides: TGTGCCACCAGCAGAGAAAGGGTGGGTGAGACCCAGTACTTC. Its protein is CATSRERVGETQYF. This chain joins TRBV15 and TRBJ2-5; D remains unclear. CDR1 and CDR2 (germline): LNHNV, YYDKDF (reference sequence). Trimming cost V 0 bases and J 5 bases, with 10 bases left between them. The CDR3 consists of 14 residues.

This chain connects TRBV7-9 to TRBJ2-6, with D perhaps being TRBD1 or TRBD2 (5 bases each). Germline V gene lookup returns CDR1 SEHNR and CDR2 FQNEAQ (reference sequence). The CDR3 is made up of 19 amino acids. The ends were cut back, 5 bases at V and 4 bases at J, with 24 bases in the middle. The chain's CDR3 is CASSRLLDGAQGGANVLTF. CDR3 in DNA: TGTGCCAGCAGCCGACTTCTCGACGGGGCTCAAGGGGGGGCCAACGTCCTGACTTTC.

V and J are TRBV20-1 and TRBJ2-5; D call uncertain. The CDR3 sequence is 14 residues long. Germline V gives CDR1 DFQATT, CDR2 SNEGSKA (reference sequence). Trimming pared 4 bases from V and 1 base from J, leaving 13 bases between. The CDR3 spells CSAMSTPPQETQYF. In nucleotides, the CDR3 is TGCAGTGCTATGTCTACTCCTCCCCAAGAGACCCAGTACTTC.

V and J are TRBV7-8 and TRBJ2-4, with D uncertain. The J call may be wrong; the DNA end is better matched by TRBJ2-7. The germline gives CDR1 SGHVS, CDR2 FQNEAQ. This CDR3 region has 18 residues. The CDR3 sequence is CASSSHLTGSSKGYEQYF. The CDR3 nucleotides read TGTGCCAGCAGCTCCCACCTTACTGGTAGCTCTAAAGGATACGAGCAGTACTTC.

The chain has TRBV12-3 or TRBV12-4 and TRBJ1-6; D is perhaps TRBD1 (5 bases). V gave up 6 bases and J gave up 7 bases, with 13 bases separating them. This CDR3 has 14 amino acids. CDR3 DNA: TGTGCCAGCAGAGGGACGAGAGAGAATTCACCCCTCCACTTT. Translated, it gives CASRGTRENSPLHF.

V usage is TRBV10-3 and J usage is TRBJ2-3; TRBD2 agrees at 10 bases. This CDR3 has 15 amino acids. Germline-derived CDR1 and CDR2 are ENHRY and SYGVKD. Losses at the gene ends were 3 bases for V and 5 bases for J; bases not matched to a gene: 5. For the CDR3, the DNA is TGTGCCATCAGTGACCGGCTAGCGGGAGTAGATACGCAGTATTTT. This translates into CAISDRLAGVDTQYF.

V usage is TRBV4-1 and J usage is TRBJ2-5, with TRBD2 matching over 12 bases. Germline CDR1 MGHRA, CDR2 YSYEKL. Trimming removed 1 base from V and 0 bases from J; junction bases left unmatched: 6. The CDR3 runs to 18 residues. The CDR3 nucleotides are TGCGCCAGCAGCCAAGGGCCTAGCGGGGGGGGAAACCAAGAGACCCAGTACTTC. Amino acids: CASSQGPSGGGNQETQYF.

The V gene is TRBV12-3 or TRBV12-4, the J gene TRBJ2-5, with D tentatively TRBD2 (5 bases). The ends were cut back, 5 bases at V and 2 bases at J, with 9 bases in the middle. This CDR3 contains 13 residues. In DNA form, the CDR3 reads TGTGCCAGCAGTCCCTGGACTCAAGAGACCCAGTACTTC. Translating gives CASSPWTQETQYF.

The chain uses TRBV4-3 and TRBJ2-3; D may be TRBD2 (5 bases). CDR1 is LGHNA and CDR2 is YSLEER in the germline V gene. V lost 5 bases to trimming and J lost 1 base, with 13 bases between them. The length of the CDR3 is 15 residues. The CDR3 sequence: CASSTRAWGTDTQYF. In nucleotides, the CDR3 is TGCGCCAGCAGCACGCGGGCTTGGGGCACAGATACGCAGTATTTT.

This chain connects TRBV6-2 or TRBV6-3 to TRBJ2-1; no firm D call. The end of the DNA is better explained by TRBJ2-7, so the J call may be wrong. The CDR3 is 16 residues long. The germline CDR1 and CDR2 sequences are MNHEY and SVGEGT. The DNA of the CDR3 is TGTGCCAGCAGTGTTCGGCCCGGCCACCCACACTACGAGCAGTACTTC. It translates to CASSVRPGHPHYEQYF.

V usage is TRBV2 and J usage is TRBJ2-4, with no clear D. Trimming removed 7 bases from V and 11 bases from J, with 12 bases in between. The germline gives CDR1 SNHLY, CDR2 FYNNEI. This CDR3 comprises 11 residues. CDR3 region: CASIDWRLQYF. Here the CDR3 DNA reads TGTGCCAGCATTGACTGGAGACTTCAGTACTTC. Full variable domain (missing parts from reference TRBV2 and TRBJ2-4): EPEVTQTPSHQVTQMGQEVILRCVPISNHLYFYWYRQILGQKVEFLVSFYNNEISEKSEIFDDQFSVERPDGSNFTLKIRSTKLEDSAMYFCASIDWRLQYFGAGTRLSVL.

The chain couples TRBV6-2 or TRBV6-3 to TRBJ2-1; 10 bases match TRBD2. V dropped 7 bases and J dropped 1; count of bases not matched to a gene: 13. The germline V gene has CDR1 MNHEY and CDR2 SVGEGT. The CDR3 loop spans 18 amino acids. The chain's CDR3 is CASTSRTSGAVSYNEQFF. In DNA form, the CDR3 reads TGTGCCAGCACCAGCAGGACTAGCGGCGCTGTATCCTACAATGAGCAGTTCTTC.

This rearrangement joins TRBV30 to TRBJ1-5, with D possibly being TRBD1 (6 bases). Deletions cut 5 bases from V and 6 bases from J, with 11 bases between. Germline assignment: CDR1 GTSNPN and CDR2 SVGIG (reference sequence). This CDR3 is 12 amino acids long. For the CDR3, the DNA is TGTGCCTGGGCCACAGGGTTTCAGCCCCAGCATTTT. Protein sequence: CAWATGFQPQHF.

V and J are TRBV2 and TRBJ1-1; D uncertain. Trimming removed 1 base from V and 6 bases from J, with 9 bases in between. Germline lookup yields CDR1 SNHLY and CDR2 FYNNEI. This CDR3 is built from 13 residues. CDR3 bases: TGTGCCAGCAGTGAAGAGTGGGAATCTGAAGCTTTCTTT. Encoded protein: CASSEEWESEAFF.

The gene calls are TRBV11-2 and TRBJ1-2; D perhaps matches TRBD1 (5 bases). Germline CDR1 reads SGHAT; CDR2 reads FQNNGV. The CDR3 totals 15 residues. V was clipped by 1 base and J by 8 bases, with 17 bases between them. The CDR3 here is CASSLAGNKEGGYTF. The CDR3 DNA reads TGTGCCAGCAGCTTAGCAGGGAATAAAGAAGGGGGCTACACCTTC.

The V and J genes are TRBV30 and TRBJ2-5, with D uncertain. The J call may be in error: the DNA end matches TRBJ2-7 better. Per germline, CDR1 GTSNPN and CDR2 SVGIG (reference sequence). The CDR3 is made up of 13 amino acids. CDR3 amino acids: CAWNRPPNYEQYF. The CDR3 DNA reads TGTGCCTGGAACCGTCCGCCAAACTACGAGCAGTACTTC.